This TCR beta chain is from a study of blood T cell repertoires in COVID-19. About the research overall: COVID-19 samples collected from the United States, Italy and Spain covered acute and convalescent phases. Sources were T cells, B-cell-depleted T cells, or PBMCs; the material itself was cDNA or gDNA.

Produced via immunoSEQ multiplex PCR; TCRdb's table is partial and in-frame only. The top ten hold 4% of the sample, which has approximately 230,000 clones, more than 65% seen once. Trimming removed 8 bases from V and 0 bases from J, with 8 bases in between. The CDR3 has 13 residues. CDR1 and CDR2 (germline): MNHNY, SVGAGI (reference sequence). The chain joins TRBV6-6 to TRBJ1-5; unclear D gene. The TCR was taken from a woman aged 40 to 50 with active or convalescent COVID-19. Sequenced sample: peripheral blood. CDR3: CASQFHSNQPQHF. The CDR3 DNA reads TGTGCCAGCCAGTTCCATAGCAATCAGCCCCAGCATTTT.